This passage covers 25 T cell receptor beta chains from one sample sequenced in a study of shared clonotypes between healthy human individuals. Data came from immunoSEQ multiplex PCR; TCRdb stores just in-frame clones and leaves some out. The data contain some 470,000 clones, about three quarters of them seen just once; the ten biggest clones take up 10% to 15%. Sequencing was performed on PBMCs. These receptors came from a woman aged 40-49 years in good health. Some clones in this sample may be carry-over from other donors' samples.

This chain uses TRBV13 with TRBJ2-3, with a possible D match to TRBD2 (6 bases). Trimming cost V 1 base and J 6 bases, with 14 bases left between them. Per the germline V gene, CDR1 is PRHDT and CDR2 is FYEKMQ (reference sequence). The CDR3 runs to 15 residues. The CDR3 DNA follows: TGTGCCAGCAGCTTAGACGGGAGATCTTATGATACGCAGTATTTT. Translation: CASSLDGRSYDTQYF.

V gene TRBV28 combines with J gene TRBJ2-1; 10 bases are a match to TRBD2. CDR3 length: 16 residues. Germline CDR1 is MDHEN and CDR2 is SYDVKM. V lost 8 bases and J lost 1; bases outside the gene matches: 8. Here the CDR3 DNA reads TGTGCCAGCGCTACAGCGGGAGGGCCTTCCTACAATGAGCAGTTCTTC. This gives the protein CASATAGGPSYNEQFF.

The chain uses TRBV27 and TRBJ1-3, with no clear D. The CDR3 runs to 14 residues. V lost 6 bases, J lost 0 bases, and 9 bases lay in between. The germline V gene has CDR1 MNHEY and CDR2 SMNVEV (reference sequence). CDR3 coding DNA: TGTGCCAGCAGCCCGATAAGCTCTGGAAACACCATATATTTT. Translated, it gives CASSPISSGNTIYF.

The V and J genes are TRBV30 and TRBJ1-4, with D unresolved. Germline assignment: CDR1 GTSNPN and CDR2 SVGIG (reference sequence). V lost 1 base and J 8 bases, leaving 11 bases between the germline ends. This CDR3 has 13 amino acids. CDR3 in amino acids: CAWSGQVREKLFF. The DNA for the CDR3 is TGTGCCTGGAGTGGTCAAGTACGAGAAAAACTGTTTTTT. The complete variable domain, with remaining parts taken from reference TRBV30 and TRBJ1-4, reads SQTIHQWPATLVQPVGSPLSLECTVEGTSNPNLYWYRQAAGRGLQLLFYSVGIGQISSEVPQNLSASRPQDRQFILSSKKLLLSDSGFYLCAWSGQVREKLFFGSGTQLSVL.

The chain recombines TRBV30 with TRBJ1-6; a possible D gene is TRBD1 (6 bases). From germline, CDR1 is GTSNPN and CDR2 SVGIG (reference sequence). Trimming pared 1 base from V and 8 bases from J, leaving 15 bases between. There are 15 residues in the CDR3. As DNA, the CDR3 is TGTGCCTGGAGTGAACCGCAGGGGTCCTATTCACCCCTCCACTTT. This gives the protein CAWSEPQGSYSPLHF.

V is TRBV19 and J is TRBJ2-7; 8 nucleotides line up with TRBD2. Trimming removed 6 bases from V and 0 bases from J; junction bases left unmatched: 4. Germline V lookup: CDR1 LNHDA, CDR2 SQIVND (reference sequence). The CDR3 extends over 14 amino acids. The CDR3 is CASRRSGSSYEQYF. In nucleotides, the CDR3 is TGTGCCAGTAGACGCAGCGGGAGCTCCTACGAGCAGTACTTC.

The sample holds many counts of this clone. The CDR3 region is CAARTGDWTEAFF. CDR3 nucleotide sequence: TGTGCCGCTCGGACGGGGGATTGGACTGAAGCTTTCTTT. The chain employs TRBV6-1 and TRBJ1-1, with TRBD1 as a possible D gene (5 bases). The CDR3 sequence is 13 residues long. Germline CDR1 MNHNS, CDR2 SASEGT. V was trimmed by 11 bases and J by 5 bases, leaving 18 bases between them.

The V call is TRBV28, the J call TRBJ1-4, with D possibly matching TRBD1 (5 bases). The CDR3 has 14 amino acids. Trimming left V 6 bases short and J 5 bases short, with 13 bases between. Germline loops: CDR1 MDHEN, CDR2 SYDVKM. The CDR3 nucleotides are TGTGCCAGCAGCAAGACAGCCATAAATGAAAAACTGTTTTTT. Its translation: CASSKTAINEKLFF.

The chain couples TRBV5-4 to TRBJ2-3; TRBD2 matches 11 bases. CDR1 is SGHNT and CDR2 is YYREEE in the germline V gene (reference sequence). The CDR3 runs to 16 residues. The V segment lost 0 bases and the J segment 2 bases; nucleotides outside the gene matches: 2. CDR3 protein: CASSLVSGRDTDTQYF. DNA for the CDR3: TGTGCCAGCAGCTTGGTTAGCGGGAGGGACACAGATACGCAGTATTTT. Looking up the rest from reference TRBV5-4 and TRBJ2-3 gives the full variable domain: ETGVTQSPTHLIKTRGQQVTLRCSSQSGHNTVSWYQQALGQGPQFIFQYYREEENGRGNFPPRFSGLQFPNYSSELNVNALELDDSALYLCASSLVSGRDTDTQYFGPGTRLTVL.

V usage is TRBV9 and J usage is TRBJ2-1, with TRBD2 as a possible D gene (6 bases). From germline, CDR1 is SGDLS and CDR2 YYNGEE. Trimming took 2 bases from V and 6 from J, leaving 12 bases between them. The CDR3 contains 14 residues. CDR3 region: CASSVGGRPNEQFF. The CDR3 nucleotides read TGTGCCAGCAGCGTCGGTGGGAGGCCCAATGAGCAGTTCTTC.

V is TRBV30 and J is TRBJ1-1, with D tentatively TRBD1 (5 bases). CDR1 and CDR2 (germline): GTSNPN, SVGIG (reference sequence). The CDR3 is made up of 14 amino acids. V was clipped by 2 bases and J by 2 bases, with 12 bases between them. The CDR3 spells CAWSSQVLNTEAFF. DNA of the CDR3: TGTGCCTGGAGTTCACAGGTCCTTAACACTGAAGCTTTCTTT.

This clone appeared a few times. The gene calls are TRBV27 and TRBJ2-1, with D maybe TRBD1 (5 bases). The CDR3 is made up of 17 amino acids. V lost 2 bases to trimming and J lost 8 bases, with 22 bases between them. CDR1 is MNHEY, CDR2 SMNVEV, per germline (reference sequence). This CDR3 reads CASSLRLRQGNWHEQFF. The CDR3 coding sequence is TGTGCCAGCAGTTTAAGATTGCGGCAGGGTAATTGGCATGAGCAGTTCTTC.

This clone has only one observation. This sequence joins TRBV5-4 and TRBJ2-3; 8 bases are a match to TRBD1. Germline assignment: CDR1 SGHNT and CDR2 YYREEE (reference sequence). This CDR3 is built from 15 residues. The V and J ends lost 0 bases and 3 bases, in that order; junction bases with no gene match: 3. The DNA of the CDR3 is TGTGCCAGCAGCTTGGGACAGGGGAGGACAGATACGCAGTATTTT. This codes for CASSLGQGRTDTQYF.

The genes are TRBV11-2 and TRBJ1-1; TRBD1 matches 11 bases. Trimming at V came to 2 bases and at J to 11 bases, leaving 10 bases not matched to a gene. Looked up from germline, CDR1 is SGHAT and CDR2 is FQNNGV. The CDR3 has 15 residues. The CDR3 DNA is TGTGCCAGCAGCTTACTTGGACAGGGGGCGCCGAGGGCTTTCTTT. Residues: CASSLLGQGAPRAFF. The entire variable domain, with the rest obtained from reference TRBV11-2 and TRBJ1-1, is as follows: EAGVAQSPRYKIIEKRQSVAFWCNPISGHATLYWYQQILGQGPKLLIQFQNNGVVDDSQLPKDRFSAERLKGVDSTLKIQPAKLEDSAVYLCASSLLGQGAPRAFFGQGTRLTVV.

The chain recombines TRBV28 with TRBJ2-7, with D possibly matching TRBD2 (5 bases). V lost 3 bases to trimming and J lost 3 bases, with 9 bases between them. Looked up from germline, CDR1 is MDHEN and CDR2 is SYDVKM. The CDR3 is made up of 13 amino acids. The CDR3, as DNA: TGTGCCAGCAGTTTGTCGGGGTACTACGAGCAGTACTTC. Encoded protein: CASSLSGYYEQYF.

The rearrangement links TRBV9 to TRBJ2-7, with D tentatively TRBD2 (6 bases). CDR3 length: 15 residues. Germline values: CDR1 SGDLS, CDR2 YYNGEE. V was trimmed by 0 bases and J by 4 bases, leaving 14 bases between them. CDR3 region: CASSVGVAESYEQYF. Here the CDR3 DNA reads TGTGCCAGCAGCGTAGGTGTAGCGGAATCGTACGAGCAGTACTTC.

This chain joins TRBV18 and TRBJ2-2; 9 nucleotides align to TRBD1. CDR1 is KGHSH, CDR2 LQKENI, per germline. V gave up 3 bases and J gave up 2 bases; unmatched junction bases: 10. CDR3 length: 18 residues. The CDR3 bases are TGTGCCAGCTCACCGGACAGGGGACCAGCGGCCAACACCGGGGAGCTGTTTTTT. Translation: CASSPDRGPAANTGELFF.

The chain carries TRBV5-1 and TRBJ2-1; D is possibly TRBD2 (6 bases). The CDR3 contains 19 residues. CDR1 is SGHRS and CDR2 is YFSETQ in the germline V gene. Trimming cost V 0 bases and J 0 bases, with 19 bases left between them. The CDR3 loop is CASSLGDGLAISSYNEQFF. The DNA of the CDR3 is TGCGCCAGCAGCTTGGGGGATGGGCTAGCGATCAGCTCCTACAATGAGCAGTTCTTC.

The J gene is TRBJ2-5, the V gene TRBV5-6, with D maybe TRBD2 (6 bases). V shed 4 bases and J shed 5 bases, with 15 bases lying between them. The CDR3 extends over 14 amino acids. Looked up from germline, CDR1 is SGHDT and CDR2 is YYEEEE. DNA of the CDR3: TGTGCCAGCAGCACCCGGGACTCAACGGAGACCCAGTACTTC. Translation: CASSTRDSTETQYF. The full variable domain, in which reference TRBV5-6 and TRBJ2-5 provide the parts outside the CDR3, is DAGVTQSPTHLIKTRGQQVTLRCSPKSGHDTVSWYQQALGQGPQFIFQYYEEEERQRGNFPDRFSGHQFPNYSSELNVNALLLGDSALYLCASSTRDSTETQYFGPGTRLLVL.

The chain recombines TRBV9 with TRBJ2-3; possible D gene TRBD2, 5 bases. The CDR3 consists of 16 residues. The germline V gene has CDR1 SGDLS and CDR2 YYNGEE. V was cut by 4 bases and J by 3 bases, with 18 bases left in between. CDR3 nucleotide sequence: TGTGCCAGCAGCCCTACTACCCCTAGAGGGACAGATACGCAGTATTTT. This gives the protein CASSPTTPRGTDTQYF.

The chain combines TRBV11-2 with TRBJ2-3, with D hard to call. In germline, CDR1 is SGHAT, CDR2 FQNNGV. Trimming shortened V by 5 bases and J by 8 bases, and 17 bases separated the two germline ends. The CDR3 covers 14 residues. CDR3 loop: CASSIGPTPVTQYF. The DNA for the CDR3 is TGTGCCAGCAGCATCGGACCTACCCCCGTTACGCAGTATTTT.

V is TRBV28 and J is TRBJ2-1; tentative D call: TRBD2 (7 bases). The length of the CDR3 is 15 residues. The V end lost 2 bases, the J end lost 5 bases, and 13 bases lay between the germline ends. CDR1 MDHEN and CDR2 SYDVKM come from the germline V gene. CDR3 residues: CASSLGGGTHNEQFF. For the CDR3, the DNA is TGTGCCAGCAGTTTAGGGGGGGGGACACACAATGAGCAGTTCTTC.

Of note for this clone: This likely traces to a read error, being one base from a far larger clone. Other DNA sequences from this sample encode an identical CDR3 as well. The chain links TRBV29-1 to TRBJ2-1; tentative D call: TRBD1 (6 bases). Germline CDR1 SQVTM, CDR2 ANQGSEA. There are 13 residues in the CDR3. V lost 4 bases to trimming and J lost 5 bases, with 12 bases between them. Here the CDR3 DNA reads TGCAGCGTTGCTGTTACAGGGAACAATGAGCAGTTCTTC. The encoded protein is CSVAVTGNNEQFF.

This clone appeared a single time. This chain uses TRBV7-2 with TRBJ1-2; D call uncertain. The CDR3 contains 14 residues. Germline V CDR1 and CDR2: SGHTA, FQGNSA. V gave up 4 bases and J gave up 8 bases, with 17 bases separating them. CDR3 DNA: TGTGCCAGCAGCTCGCAGCCGAATTCGGTAGGCTACACCTTC. Translating gives CASSSQPNSVGYTF.

V and J are TRBV19 and TRBJ2-6, with D maybe TRBD2 (5 bases). The CDR3 is made up of 19 amino acids. The germline V gene has CDR1 LNHDA and CDR2 SQIVND (reference sequence). The V end lost 6 bases, the J end lost 2 bases, and 23 bases lay between the germline ends. The CDR3 loop is CASRTSGSLLLPGANVLTF. The DNA of the CDR3 is TGTGCCAGTAGAACCTCGGGGAGCCTCCTATTACCTGGGGCCAACGTCCTGACTTTC.